This T cell receptor beta chain was profiled in a study of blood T cells in healthy people across ages (dated by TCRdb to the mid-2010s). Regarding the complete study: Template switching captured roughly one uniquely barcoded TCR beta cDNA molecule per two T cells in model experiments. Using the same blood draw, the study looked at two additional independent replicas of 1 million unique cDNA reads for two donors, one aged 18 to 30 and the other aged 80 or older. Using deep sequencing normalized with unique cDNA molecular identifiers, the study measured how TCR beta repertoire diversity changes with age. The donors were split into four age groups: young (average around 17 years), middle-aged (about 40), aged (approximately 60) and long-lived (about 82). To avoid experimental bias, donors of different ages were randomly spread across the sequencing lanes. Overall study outcomes, separate from this receptor: As age increased, observed TCR beta diversity per million T cells dropped in a roughly linear way, and a significant reduction was already evident by age about 40. Since profiling was done on bulk unsorted PBMCs, naive and antigen-experienced compartments could not be conclusively compared. Compared with the aged group, more naive CD4+ T cells, fewer expanded clones and increased TCR diversity were shown by the long-lived group, suggesting age selection. The CMV infection status of donors was not known, potentially confounding age-related changes in expanded clonotypes. The percentage of naive T cells measured by flow cytometry correlated strongly with observed TCR beta diversity. Total diversity estimates from one million sequenced T cells were considered lower bounds and underestimates.

Receptor amplification or capture employed 5' RACE. Instrument on record: Illumina HiSeq 2500. The second PCR ran for roughly 7 to 11 cycles and used a J-beta primer mix along with a sample-barcoded 5' primer. Each TCR beta cDNA molecule received a unique molecular identifier from a template-switch 5' adaptor carrying 12 random nucleotides. Each sample yielded at least 2.5 million CDR3-containing paired-end reads. The Mint cDNA synthesis kit, primed by a TRBC-specific oligonucleotide, was used to synthesize first-strand cDNA from all RNA. Following uracil-DNA glycosylase treatment, a first 18-cycle PCR with universal primers M1SS and BC2_uni_R was performed on all cDNA. On the authors' methods: Each sample was normalized by randomly selecting 1 million high-quality reads, each carrying a distinct molecular identifier. Instead of being binned into consensus sequences, reads with shared molecular identifiers were discarded. CDR3 identification, clonotype clustering and error correction used MiTCR with a Q25 quality threshold and the strictest error-elimination algorithm. A nonparametric unseen species model using Euler transformation provided a lower-bound estimate of total TCR beta diversity. TCRdb cleaned the public reads at Q25 with fastp, built clones with MiXCR and kept in-frame beta chains. Every CDR3 protein is listed once, alongside the most common genes and DNA of its rows. The V and J calls reflect TCRdb's pipeline rather than the authors' work. The sample includes approximately 730,000 distinct CDR3 sequences, with about 55% observed a single time. The top ten clonotypes cover under 50% of the sample.

Spanning cysteine to phenylalanine, the CDR3 consists of 15 amino acids. Kept here is only the CDR3 DNA, which spans 45 bases and is read in frame from base 1. CDR1 and CDR2 (MDHEN, SYDVKM) derive from the germline V gene. Trimming costs V 2 bases and J 4 bases, and their ends lie 12 bases apart. Comments on this clonotype: The target of this receptor is not known. Qualities for individual bases were not recorded, and no much larger clone is one base off.

Systemically healthy Caucasian individuals from Russia, 35 to 50 in total and aged 6 to 90 years, were included as donors. Each donor gave roughly 9 milliliters of peripheral blood, drawn into EDTA-treated Vacutainer tubes. PBMCs were isolated by Ficoll-Paque density-gradient centrifugation, with at least 6.5 million obtained per sample. Total RNA was extracted from PBMCs with Trizol reagent, with at least 5 micrograms obtained per sample. Naive CD45RAhigh/CD27high T cell percentages were measured by flow cytometry on a PBMC aliquot from every donor. Sequenced sample: blood. The chain was built from TRBV28 and TRBJ1-5; too little of a D gene remains to name it. The TCR originated in a man aged 80 or over in good health. The nucleotide sequence is TGTGCCAGCAGTTTAAGGGTCACGAGGAATCAGCCCCAGCATTTT. Translation gives CASSLRVTRNQPQHF.